The 9 T cell receptor beta chains below come from one sample, sequenced in a study of T cell responses to AZD1222 COVID-19 vaccine. TCRdb keeps only in-frame clones here, not all; method: immunoSEQ multiplex PCR. The data contain about 120,000 clones, roughly 90% of them singletons. The source was peripheral blood, collected on day 0 of AZD1222 vaccination. These receptors were taken from an adult in good health.

The sample holds one count of this clone. The chain employs TRBV27 and TRBJ1-5, with a weak D call TRBD1 (5 bases). CDR3 length: 14 amino acids. Trimming took off 5 bases at V and 6 bases at J, with 14 bases between the two ends. Germline V gene sequence: CDR1 MNHEY, CDR2 SMNVEV (reference sequence). The CDR3 nucleotides are TGTGCCAGCAGTATCACAGGAGGGAGTCAGCCCCAGCATTTT. Protein product: CASSITGGSQPQHF.

This chain connects TRBV19 to TRBJ2-3; the match to TRBD1 covers 9 bases. The CDR3 runs 15 residues. Trimming took 3 bases from V and 6 from J; bases not matched to a gene: 7. Germline-derived CDR1 and CDR2 are LNHDA and SQIVND (reference sequence). CDR3 nucleotide sequence: TGTGCCAGTAGTATGGCCTCGACAGGGGGGGATACGCAGTATTTT. Translating gives CASSMASTGGDTQYF.

The chain employs TRBV19 and TRBJ1-1; TRBD1 agrees at 7 bases. Germline CDR1 is LNHDA and CDR2 is SQIVND (reference sequence). The CDR3 consists of 14 residues. This chain's CDR3 is CADSGTALENEAFF. For the CDR3, the DNA is TGTGCGGACTCCGGGACAGCCCTCGAGAATGAAGCTTTCTTT.

This clone was seen just once. The V gene is TRBV5-1, the J gene TRBJ2-7; D remains unclear. The CDR3 is 16 amino acids. The germline CDR1 and CDR2 sequences are SGHRS and YFSETQ. The V and J ends lost 0 bases and 3 bases respectively, with 16 bases between them. CDR3: CASSLDISNLGYEQYF. The CDR3, as DNA: TGCGCCAGCAGCTTGGACATCTCAAACCTTGGCTACGAGCAGTACTTC.

This clone is a singleton in its sample. The chain is built from TRBV7-6 and TRBJ2-1; D unclear. Between the trimmed V and J ends, which lost 2 bases and 6 bases, there was a span of 5 bases. CDR3 length equals 12 residues. CDR1 and CDR2 from the germline V gene are SGHVS and FNYEAQ. CDR3 sequence: CASSLWGNEQFF. CDR3 coding DNA: TGTGCCAGCAGCTTATGGGGCAATGAGCAGTTCTTC.

The V call is TRBV7-2, the J call TRBJ2-3; D remains unclear. CDR1 and CDR2 (germline): SGHTA, FQGNSA. Trimming shortened V by 5 bases and J by 1 base, and 13 bases separated the two germline ends. The CDR3 contains 15 residues. The CDR3 sequence is CASSRRSTGTDTQYF. The DNA for the CDR3 is TGTGCCAGCAGCCGCCGGAGTACCGGCACAGATACGCAGTATTTT. Combining the CDR3 with reference TRBV7-2 and TRBJ2-3 gives the whole variable domain GAGVSQSPSNKVTEKGKDVELRCDPISGHTALYWYRQSLGQGLEFLIYFQGNSAPDKSGLPSDRFSAERTGGSVSTLTIQRTQQEDSAVYLCASSRRSTGTDTQYFGPGTRLTVL.

The chain couples TRBV25-1 to TRBJ1-2, with unresolved D. Germline CDR1 reads MGHDK; CDR2 reads SYGVNS. Between the trimmed V and J ends, which lost 6 bases and 5 bases, there was a span of 10 bases. The CDR3 is made up of 12 amino acids. The CDR3 spells CASRSAGYGYTF. In DNA form, the CDR3 reads TGTGCCAGCAGGTCCGCGGGGTATGGCTACACCTTC.

The chain joins TRBV19 to TRBJ1-2, with 11 bases identical to TRBD1. The CDR3 is 14 amino acids. The germline CDR1 and CDR2 sequences are LNHDA and SQIVND (reference sequence). The V segment lost 6 bases and the J segment 7 bases; nucleotides outside the gene matches: 7. CDR3 DNA: TGTGCCAGTAGACGGACAGGGGGCGATTCTGGCTACACCTTC. Residues: CASRRTGGDSGYTF.

The chain couples TRBV27 to TRBJ1-2; 8 bases align to TRBD1. Germline V gives CDR1 MNHEY, CDR2 SMNVEV (reference sequence). V was clipped by 3 bases and J by 8 bases; unmatched bases: 5. This CDR3 has 13 amino acids. The DNA of the CDR3 is TGTGCCAGCAGTTTCGGACAGGGCTACGGCTACACCTTC. Its translation is CASSFGQGYGYTF.